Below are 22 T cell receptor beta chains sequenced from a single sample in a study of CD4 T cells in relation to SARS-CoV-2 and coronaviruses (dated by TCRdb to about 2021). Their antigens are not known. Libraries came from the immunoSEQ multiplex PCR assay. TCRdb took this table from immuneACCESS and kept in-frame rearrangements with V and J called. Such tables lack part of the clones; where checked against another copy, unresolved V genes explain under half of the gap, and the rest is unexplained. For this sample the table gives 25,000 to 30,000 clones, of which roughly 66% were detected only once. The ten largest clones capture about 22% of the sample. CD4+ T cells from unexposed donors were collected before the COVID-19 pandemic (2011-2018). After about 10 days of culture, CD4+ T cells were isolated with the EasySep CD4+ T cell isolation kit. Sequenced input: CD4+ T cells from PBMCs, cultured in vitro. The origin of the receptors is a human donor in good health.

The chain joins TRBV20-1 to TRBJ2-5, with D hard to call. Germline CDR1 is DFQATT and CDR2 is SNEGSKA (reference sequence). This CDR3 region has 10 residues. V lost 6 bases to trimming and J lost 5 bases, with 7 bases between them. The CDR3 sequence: CSALGETQYF. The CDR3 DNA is TGCAGTGCGCTCGGGGAGACCCAGTACTTC.

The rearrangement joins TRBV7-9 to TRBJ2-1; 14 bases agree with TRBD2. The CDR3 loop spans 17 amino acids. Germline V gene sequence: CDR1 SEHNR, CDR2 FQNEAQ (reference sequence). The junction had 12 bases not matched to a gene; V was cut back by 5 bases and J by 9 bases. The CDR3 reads CASSPLLGLAGGGEQFF. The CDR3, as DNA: TGTGCCAGCAGCCCCCTACTTGGACTAGCGGGAGGCGGTGAGCAGTTCTTC.

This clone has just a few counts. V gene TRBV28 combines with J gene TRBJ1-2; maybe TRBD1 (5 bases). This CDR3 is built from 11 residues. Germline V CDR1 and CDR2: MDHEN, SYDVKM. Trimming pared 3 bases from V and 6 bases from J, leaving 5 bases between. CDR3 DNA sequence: TGTGCCAGCAGTTTGGGGGATGGCTACACCTTC. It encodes CASSLGDGYTF.

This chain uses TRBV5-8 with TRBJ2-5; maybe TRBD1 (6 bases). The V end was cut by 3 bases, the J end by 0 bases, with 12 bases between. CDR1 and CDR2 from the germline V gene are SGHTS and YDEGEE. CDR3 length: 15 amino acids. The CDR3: CASSSRQAYQETQYF. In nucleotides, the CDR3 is TGTGCCAGCAGCTCTAGACAGGCGTACCAAGAGACCCAGTACTTC.

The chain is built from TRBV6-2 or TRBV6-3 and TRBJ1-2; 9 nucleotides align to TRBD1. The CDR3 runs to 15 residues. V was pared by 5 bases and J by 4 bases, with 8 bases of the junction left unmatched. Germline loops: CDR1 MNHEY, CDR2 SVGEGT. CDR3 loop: CASSDRDRVIYGYTF. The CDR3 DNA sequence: TGTGCCAGCAGTGACCGGGACAGGGTGATCTATGGCTACACCTTC.

CDR3 DNA sequence: TGTGCCAGCAGCGGATCACTAGCGGGGGGTAGTGGGAATGAGCAGTTCTTC. Its protein is CASSGSLAGGSGNEQFF. The rearrangement joins TRBV9 to TRBJ2-1, with 12 nucleotides matching TRBD2. The V and J ends lost 3 bases and 7 bases, in that order; junction bases with no gene match: 11. CDR1 SGDLS and CDR2 YYNGEE come from the germline V gene. The CDR3 consists of 17 residues.

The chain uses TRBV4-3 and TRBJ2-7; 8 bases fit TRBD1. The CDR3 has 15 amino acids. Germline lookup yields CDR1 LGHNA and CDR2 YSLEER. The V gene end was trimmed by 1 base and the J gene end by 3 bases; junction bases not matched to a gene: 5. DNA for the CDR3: TGCGCCAGCAGCCAAGGGACAGGGTCATTCTACGAGCAGTACTTC. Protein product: CASSQGTGSFYEQYF.

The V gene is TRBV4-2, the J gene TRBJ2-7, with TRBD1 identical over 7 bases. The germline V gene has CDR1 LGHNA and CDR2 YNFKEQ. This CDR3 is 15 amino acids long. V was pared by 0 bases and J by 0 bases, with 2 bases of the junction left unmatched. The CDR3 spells CASSQDGDSSYEQYF. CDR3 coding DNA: TGTGCCAGCAGCCAAGATGGGGACAGCTCCTACGAGCAGTACTTC.

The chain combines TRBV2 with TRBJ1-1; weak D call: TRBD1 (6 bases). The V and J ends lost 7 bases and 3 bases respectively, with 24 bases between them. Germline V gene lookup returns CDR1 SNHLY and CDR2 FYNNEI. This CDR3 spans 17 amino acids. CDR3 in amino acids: CASTSRGGGRLYTEAFF. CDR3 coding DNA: TGTGCCAGCACCTCGAGGGGCGGGGGGCGTCTGTACACTGAAGCTTTCTTT. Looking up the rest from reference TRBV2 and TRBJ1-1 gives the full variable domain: EPEVTQTPSHQVTQMGQEVILRCVPISNHLYFYWYRQILGQKVEFLVSFYNNEISEKSEIFDDQFSVERPDGSNFTLKIRSTKLEDSAMYFCASTSRGGGRLYTEAFFGQGTRLTVV.

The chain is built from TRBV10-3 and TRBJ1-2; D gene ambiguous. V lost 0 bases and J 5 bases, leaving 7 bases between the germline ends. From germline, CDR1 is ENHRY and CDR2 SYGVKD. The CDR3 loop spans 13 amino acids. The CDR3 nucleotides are TGTGCCATCAGTGAGTCACGTCCTTATGGCTACACCTTC. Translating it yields CAISESRPYGYTF.

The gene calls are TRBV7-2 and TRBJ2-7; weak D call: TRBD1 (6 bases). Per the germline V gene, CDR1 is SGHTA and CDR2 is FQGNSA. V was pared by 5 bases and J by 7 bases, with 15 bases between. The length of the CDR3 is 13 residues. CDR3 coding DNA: TGTGCCAGCAGCGAGGAGTGGGGGCGGGAGCAGTACTTC. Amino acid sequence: CASSEEWGREQYF. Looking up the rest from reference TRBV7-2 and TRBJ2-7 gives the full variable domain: GAGVSQSPSNKVTEKGKDVELRCDPISGHTALYWYRQSLGQGLEFLIYFQGNSAPDKSGLPSDRFSAERTGGSVSTLTIQRTQQEDSAVYLCASSEEWGREQYFGPGTRLTVT.

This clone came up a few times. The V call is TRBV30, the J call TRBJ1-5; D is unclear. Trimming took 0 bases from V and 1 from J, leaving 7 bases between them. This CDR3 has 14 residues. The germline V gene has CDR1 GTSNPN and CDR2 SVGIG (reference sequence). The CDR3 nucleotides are TGTGCCTGGAGTGTTGGGCGGAGCAATCAGCCCCAGCATTTT. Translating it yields CAWSVGRSNQPQHF.

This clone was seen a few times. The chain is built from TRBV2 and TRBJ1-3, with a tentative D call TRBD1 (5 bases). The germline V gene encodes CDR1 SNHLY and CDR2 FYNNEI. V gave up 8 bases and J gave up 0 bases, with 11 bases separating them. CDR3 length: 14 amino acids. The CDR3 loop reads CASLRQSSGNTIYF. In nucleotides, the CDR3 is TGTGCCAGCCTAAGACAGAGCTCTGGAAACACCATATATTTT.

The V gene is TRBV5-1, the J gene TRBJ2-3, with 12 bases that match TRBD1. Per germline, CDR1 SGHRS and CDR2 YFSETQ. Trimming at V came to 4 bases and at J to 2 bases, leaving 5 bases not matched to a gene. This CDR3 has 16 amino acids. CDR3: CASSRGTGGFTDTQYF. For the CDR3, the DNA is TGCGCCAGCAGCAGGGGGACAGGGGGCTTCACAGATACGCAGTATTTT.

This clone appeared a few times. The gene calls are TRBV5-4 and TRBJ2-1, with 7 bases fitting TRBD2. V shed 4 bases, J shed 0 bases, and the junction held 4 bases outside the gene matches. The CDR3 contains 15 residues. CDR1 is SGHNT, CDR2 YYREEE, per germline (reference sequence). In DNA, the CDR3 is TGTGCCAGCAGCCAGGGACTACTCTCCTACAATGAGCAGTTCTTC. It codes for CASSQGLLSYNEQFF.

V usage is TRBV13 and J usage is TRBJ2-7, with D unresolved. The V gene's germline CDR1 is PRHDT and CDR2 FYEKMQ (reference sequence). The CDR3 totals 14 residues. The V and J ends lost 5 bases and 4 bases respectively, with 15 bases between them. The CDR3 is CASSESWAAYEQYF. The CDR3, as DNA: TGTGCCAGCAGCGAATCTTGGGCAGCTTACGAGCAGTACTTC. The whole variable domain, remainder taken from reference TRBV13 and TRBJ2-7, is AAGVIQSPRHLIKEKRETATLKCYPIPRHDTVYWYQQGPGQDPQFLISFYEKMQSDKGSIPDRFSAQQFSDYHSELNMSSLELGDSALYFCASSESWAAYEQYFGPGTRLTVT.

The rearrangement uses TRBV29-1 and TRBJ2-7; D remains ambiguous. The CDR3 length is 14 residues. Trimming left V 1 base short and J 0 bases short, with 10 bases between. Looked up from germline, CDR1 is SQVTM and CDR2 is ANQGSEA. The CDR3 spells CSVEGRDGSYEQYF. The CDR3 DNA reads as TGCAGCGTTGAAGGGAGAGACGGCTCCTACGAGCAGTACTTC.

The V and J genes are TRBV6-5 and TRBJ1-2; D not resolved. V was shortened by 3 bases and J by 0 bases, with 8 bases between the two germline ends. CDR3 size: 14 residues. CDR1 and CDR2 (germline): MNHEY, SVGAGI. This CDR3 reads CASSYGGPNYGYTF. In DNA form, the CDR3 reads TGTGCCAGCAGTTATGGCGGGCCTAACTATGGCTACACCTTC.

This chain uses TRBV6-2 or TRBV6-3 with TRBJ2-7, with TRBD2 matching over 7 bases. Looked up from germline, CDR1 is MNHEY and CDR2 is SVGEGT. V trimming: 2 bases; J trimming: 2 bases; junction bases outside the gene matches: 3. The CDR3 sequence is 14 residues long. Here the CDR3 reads CASSYGEGPYEQYF. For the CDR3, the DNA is TGTGCCAGCAGTTACGGGGAGGGCCCCTACGAGCAGTACTTC.

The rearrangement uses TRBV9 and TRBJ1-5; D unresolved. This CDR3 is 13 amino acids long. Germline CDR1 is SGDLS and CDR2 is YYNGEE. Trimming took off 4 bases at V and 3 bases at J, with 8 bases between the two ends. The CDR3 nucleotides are TGTGCCAGCAGCCAGAGACCCAATCAGCCCCAGCATTTT. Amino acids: CASSQRPNQPQHF.

The CDR3 coding sequence is TGTGCCAGAAGCTTAGACGCGACTAGCGGGAGTGTCTATGAGCAGTTCTTC. Its protein is CARSLDATSGSVYEQFF. The rearrangement links TRBV7-5 to TRBJ2-1; the DNA was not compared with TRBD2, the D call given in the table. TRBV7-5 is deemed a pseudogene. The CDR3 has 17 residues.

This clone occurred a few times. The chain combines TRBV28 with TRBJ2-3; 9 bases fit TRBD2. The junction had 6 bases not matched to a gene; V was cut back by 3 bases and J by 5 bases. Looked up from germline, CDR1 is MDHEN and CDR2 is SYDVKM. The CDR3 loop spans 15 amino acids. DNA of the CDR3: TGTGCCAGCAGTTTTTCGACTAGCGGTTTAGATACGCAGTATTTT. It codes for CASSFSTSGLDTQYF.